This T cell receptor beta chain is drawn from a study of blood T cells in healthy people across ages. A second PCR, run for about 7 to 12 cycles, used a sample-barcoded 5' primer plus a J-beta primer mix. Each CDR3 protein is one row after TCRdb ran MiXCR on the 5' RACE reads. This sample has about 650,000 distinct CDR3 sequences, with about 32% found just once. Germline V gives CDR1 SGHRS, CDR2 YFSETQ. The CDR3 runs to 16 residues. Trimming left V 0 bases short and J 2 bases short, with 12 bases between. This clonotype was detected ten times or more. Sequencing was carried out using blood. This chain joins TRBV5-1 and TRBJ2-1, with a tentative D call TRBD2 (5 bases). This TCR came from a woman at least 80 years old in good health. The CDR3 spells CASSLVSGVTYNEQFF. CDR3 nucleotide sequence: TGCGCCAGCAGCTTGGTATCCGGGGTAACCTACAATGAGCAGTTCTTC.